This T cell receptor beta chain was recorded in a study of T cells in narcolepsy. This table comes from immunoSEQ multiplex PCR, and its TCRdb copy is limited to in-frame clones, with some not included. The sample shows tens of thousands of clones, more than 70% of them seen only once. Germline loops: CDR1 LNHDA, CDR2 SQIVND (reference sequence). Trimming cost V 3 bases and J 4 bases; bases outside gene matches: 4. The CDR3 totals 14 residues. The V gene is TRBV19, the J gene TRBJ2-5; 8 nucleotides align to TRBD2. What was sequenced was memory (CD45RA-) CD4+ T cells from blood. This TCR derives from a human donor in good health. CDR3 in amino acids: CASSIRLAGETQYF. The CDR3 DNA is TGTGCCAGTAGTATCAGGCTAGCGGGAGAGACCCAGTACTTC.